A selection of T cell receptor beta chains follows, all from one sample in a study of cytomegalovirus exposure and HLA in healthy donors. Here immunoSEQ multiplex PCR was the method, and the copy in TCRdb shows in-frame clones only, minus some. The repertoire holds about 170,000 clones, with around three quarters as singletons. The sequencing sample was made of PBMCs. These receptor sequences come from a woman aged 50 to 65 in good health and CMV-seropositive. Both conserved end residues are part of each CDR3. The D gene is left open where the match is weak. Only part of the rows carry a size: once, few, many, or a class if the clone is expanded.

d_call clone_size j_call v_call cdr3_nt cdr3_aa
. . TRBJ1-2 TRBV7-9 TGTTCCAGCAGCTTAACGGGCGGGAACTATGGCTACACCTTC CSSSLTGGNYGYTF
TRBD1 . TRBJ1-1 TRBV27 TGTGCCAGCAGTTCACTAGCTGGGACAGACAACACTGAAGCTTTCTTT CASSSLAGTDNTEAFF
. . TRBJ2-7 TRBV29-1 TGCAGCGCCGGGGGACTCTCCTACGAGCAGTACTTC CSAGGLSYEQYF
. . TRBJ1-1 TRBV29-1 TGCAGCGTCCCGGATCTCGGAGGACAGCCGAACACTGAAGCTTTCTTT CSVPDLGGQPNTEAFF
TRBD1 . TRBJ1-1 TRBV18 TGTGCCAGCCGAGATCGGACAGGGGAGATTGAAGCTTTCTTT CASRDRTGEIEAFF
TRBD1 . TRBJ2-5 TRBV28 TGTGCCAGCAGTTTAGGGACAGGGTTGCGAGAGACCCAGTACTTC CASSLGTGLRETQYF
TRBD2 . TRBJ2-1 TRBV19 TGTGCCAGTAGGAAAAGAGGGGAGGGTGCTAGCGGGATTAACAATGAGCAGTTCTTC CASRKRGEGASGINNEQFF
TRBD2 . TRBJ2-5 TRBV7-9 TGTGCCAGCGCCGTTGCGGGAGTCTATGAGACCCAGTACTTC CASAVAGVYETQYF
TRBD1 . TRBJ1-5 TRBV19 TGTGCCAGTAGGACAGGGAGCAATCAGCCCCAGCATTTT CASRTGSNQPQHF
. . TRBJ2-3 TRBV25-1 TGTGCCAGCAGTGAATATCAGGGGCAGGGGAAAGATACGCAGTATTTT CASSEYQGQGKDTQYF
. once TRBJ1-2 TRBV2 TGTGCCAGCAGTGTAGACAGGATCCTCTATGGCTACACCTTC CASSVDRILYGYTF